This TCR beta chain was recovered during a study of OX40 agonist ivuxolimab in advanced cancers. The CDR3 consists of 15 residues. V lost 1 base to trimming and J lost 0 bases, with 9 bases between them. Germline assignment: CDR1 SGHRS and CDR2 YFSETQ. TCRdb keeps only in-frame clones here, not all; method: immunoSEQ multiplex PCR. The sample has 85,000 to 100,000 clones, around 85% seen once. The specimen comprised CD4+ or CD8+ T cells sorted from blood, sampled in a trial of the OX40 agonist ivuxolimab. The TCR was taken from an adult with an advanced solid tumor such as melanoma, head and neck, liver or kidney cancer. V and J are TRBV5-1 and TRBJ2-3, with a possible D match to TRBD1 (5 bases). The CDR3 DNA is TGCGCCAGCAGCTTGTGGGGCGCGAGCACAGATACGCAGTATTTT. Amino acid sequence: CASSLWGASTDTQYF.